This T cell receptor (beta chain) was sequenced during a study of T cells after yellow fever vaccination. Overall study: Each low-cell-number fraction was prepared by means of SMART-Seq v4 Ultra Low Input. General study results and limits: At day 0, almost all vaccine-responding clonotypes escaped detection in the sorted memory subsets. Reappearing after the booster were most of the clones from primary vaccination (almost 97% CD4, approximately 85% CD8). Across the CD4 and CD8 compartments, a small share of clonotypes was present in both.

CDR1 and CDR2 (germline): LGHDT, YNNKEL (reference sequence). V was cut by 5 bases and J by 6 bases, with 19 bases left in between. This CDR3 is 15 amino acids long. TCRdb ran MiXCR on the 5' RACE reads and lists one entry per CDR3 protein. The table has some 32,000 distinct CDR3 sequences, about 6.3% seen once. This clonotype has a count of ten or more. This chain connects TRBV3-1 to TRBJ1-2; D gene unclear. Specimen: PBMCs, either bulk or a sorted T-cell subset (CD4+, CD8+, memory, or dextramer-sorted; not recorded which), collected on the day of the first yellow fever vaccination. This sequence originates from a man between 18 and 35 years old who received the YFV17D yellow fever vaccine. CDR3 loop: CASSFHRTEGDGYTF. The CDR3 bases are TGTGCCAGCAGCTTCCACCGGACGGAAGGCGATGGCTACACCTTC.